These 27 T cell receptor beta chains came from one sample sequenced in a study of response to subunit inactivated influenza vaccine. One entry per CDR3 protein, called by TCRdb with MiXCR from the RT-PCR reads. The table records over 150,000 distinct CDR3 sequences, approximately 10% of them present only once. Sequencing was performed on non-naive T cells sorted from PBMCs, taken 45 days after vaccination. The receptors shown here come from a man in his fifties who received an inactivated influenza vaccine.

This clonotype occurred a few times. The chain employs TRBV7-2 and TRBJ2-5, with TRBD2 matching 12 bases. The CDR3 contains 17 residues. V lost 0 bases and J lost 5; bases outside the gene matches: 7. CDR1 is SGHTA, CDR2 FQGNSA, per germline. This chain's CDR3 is CASSLAALTSGGETQYF. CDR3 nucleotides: TGTGCCAGCAGCTTAGCGGCTTTGACTAGCGGGGGTGAGACCCAGTACTTC.

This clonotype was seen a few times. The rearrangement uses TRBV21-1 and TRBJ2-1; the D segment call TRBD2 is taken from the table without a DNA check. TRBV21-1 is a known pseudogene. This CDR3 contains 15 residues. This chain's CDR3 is CASSLRFWAPNEQFF. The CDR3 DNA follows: TGTGCCAGCAGCCTTCGATTTTGGGCCCCCAATGAGCAGTTCTTC.

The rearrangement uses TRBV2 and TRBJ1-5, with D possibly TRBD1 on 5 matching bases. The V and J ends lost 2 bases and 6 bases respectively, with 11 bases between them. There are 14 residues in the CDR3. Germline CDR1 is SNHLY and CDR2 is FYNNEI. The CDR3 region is CASSEQGLVQPQHF. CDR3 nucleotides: TGTGCCAGCAGTGAACAGGGTTTGGTTCAGCCCCAGCATTTT.

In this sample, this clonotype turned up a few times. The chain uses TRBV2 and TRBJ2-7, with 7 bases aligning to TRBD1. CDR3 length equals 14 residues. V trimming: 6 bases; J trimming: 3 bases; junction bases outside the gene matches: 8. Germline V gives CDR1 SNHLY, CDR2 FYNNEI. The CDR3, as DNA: TGTGCCAGCAGATACAGGGGCCACGACTACGAGCAGTACTTC. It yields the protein CASRYRGHDYEQYF.

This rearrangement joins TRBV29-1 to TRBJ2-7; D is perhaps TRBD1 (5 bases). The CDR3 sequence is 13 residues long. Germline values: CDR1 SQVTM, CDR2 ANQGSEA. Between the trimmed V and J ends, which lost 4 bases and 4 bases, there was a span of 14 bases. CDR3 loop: CSVARSQGYEQYF. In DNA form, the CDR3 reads TGCAGCGTTGCAAGGTCTCAGGGATACGAGCAGTACTTC.

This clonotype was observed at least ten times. DNA for the CDR3: TGCGCCAGCAGGGGACAGCCTAACTATGGCTACACCTTC. Residues: CASRGQPNYGYTF. The V gene is TRBV5-1, the J gene TRBJ1-2; TRBD1 agrees at 7 bases. The CDR3 loop spans 13 amino acids. The V and J ends lost 5 bases and 0 bases, in that order; junction bases with no gene match: 1. The germline V gene has CDR1 SGHRS and CDR2 YFSETQ.

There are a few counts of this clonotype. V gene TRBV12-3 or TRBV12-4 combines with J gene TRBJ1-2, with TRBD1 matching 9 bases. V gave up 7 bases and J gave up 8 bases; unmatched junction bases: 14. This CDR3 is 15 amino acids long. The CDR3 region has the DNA TGTGCCAGCACTACGGATTACAGGGGGCTGAGGGGCTACACCTTC. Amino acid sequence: CASTTDYRGLRGYTF.

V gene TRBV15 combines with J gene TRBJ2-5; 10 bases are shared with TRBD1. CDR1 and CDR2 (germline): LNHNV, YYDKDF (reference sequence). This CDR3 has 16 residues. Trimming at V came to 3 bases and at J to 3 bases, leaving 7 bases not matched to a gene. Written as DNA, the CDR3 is TGTGCCACCAGCAGGGACTTAGGGACAGGGGAAGAGACCCAGTACTTC. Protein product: CATSRDLGTGEETQYF.

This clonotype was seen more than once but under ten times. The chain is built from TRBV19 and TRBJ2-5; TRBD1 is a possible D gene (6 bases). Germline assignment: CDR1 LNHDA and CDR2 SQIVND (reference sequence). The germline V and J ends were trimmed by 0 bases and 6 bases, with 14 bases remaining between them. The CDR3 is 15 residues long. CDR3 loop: CASSIDPTGWQTQYF. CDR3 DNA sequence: TGTGCCAGTAGTATAGATCCTACAGGGTGGCAGACCCAGTACTTC.

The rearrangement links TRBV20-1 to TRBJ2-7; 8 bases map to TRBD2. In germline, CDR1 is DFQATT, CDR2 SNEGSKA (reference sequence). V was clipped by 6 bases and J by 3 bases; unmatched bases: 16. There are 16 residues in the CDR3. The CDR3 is CSAPQRELIQGYEQYF. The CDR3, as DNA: TGCAGTGCCCCACAGCGGGAGTTGATTCAGGGCTACGAGCAGTACTTC.

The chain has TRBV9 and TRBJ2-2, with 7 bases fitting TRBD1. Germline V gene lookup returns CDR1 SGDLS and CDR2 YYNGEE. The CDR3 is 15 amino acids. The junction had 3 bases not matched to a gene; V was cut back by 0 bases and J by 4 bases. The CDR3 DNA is TGTGCCAGCAGCGTAGAGACAGGGTTCACCGGGGAGCTGTTTTTT. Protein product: CASSVETGFTGELFF.

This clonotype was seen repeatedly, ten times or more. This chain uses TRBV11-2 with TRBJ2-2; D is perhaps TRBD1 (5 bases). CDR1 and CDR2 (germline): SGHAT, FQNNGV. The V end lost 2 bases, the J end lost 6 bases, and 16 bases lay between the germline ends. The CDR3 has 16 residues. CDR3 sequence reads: CASSLWDLGVAGELFF. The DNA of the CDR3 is TGTGCCAGCAGCTTATGGGATCTAGGGGTGGCCGGGGAGCTGTTTTTT.

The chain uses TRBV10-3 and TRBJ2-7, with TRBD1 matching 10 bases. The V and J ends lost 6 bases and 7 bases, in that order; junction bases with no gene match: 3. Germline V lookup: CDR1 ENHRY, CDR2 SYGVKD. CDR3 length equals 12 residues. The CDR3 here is CAIRGQGEEQYF. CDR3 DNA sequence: TGTGCCATCAGAGGACAGGGGGAAGAGCAGTACTTC.

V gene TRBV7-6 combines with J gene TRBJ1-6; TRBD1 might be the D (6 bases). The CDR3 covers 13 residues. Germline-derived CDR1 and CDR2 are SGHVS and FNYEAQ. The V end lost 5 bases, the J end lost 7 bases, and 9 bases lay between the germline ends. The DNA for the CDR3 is TGTGCCAGCAGCGCAAGGGGGAATTCACCCCTCCACTTT. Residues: CASSARGNSPLHF.

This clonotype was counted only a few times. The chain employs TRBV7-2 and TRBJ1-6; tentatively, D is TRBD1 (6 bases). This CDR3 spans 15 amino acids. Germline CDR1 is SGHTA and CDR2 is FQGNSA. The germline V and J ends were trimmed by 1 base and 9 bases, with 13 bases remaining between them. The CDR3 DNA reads TGTGCCAGCAGCTTAGTTCCCGGGACAAGTTCACCCCTCCACTTT. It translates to CASSLVPGTSSPLHF. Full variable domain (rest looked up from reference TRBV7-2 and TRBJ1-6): GAGVSQSPSNKVTEKGKDVELRCDPISGHTALYWYRQSLGQGLEFLIYFQGNSAPDKSGLPSDRFSAERTGGSVSTLTIQRTQQEDSAVYLCASSLVPGTSSPLHFGNGTRLTVT.

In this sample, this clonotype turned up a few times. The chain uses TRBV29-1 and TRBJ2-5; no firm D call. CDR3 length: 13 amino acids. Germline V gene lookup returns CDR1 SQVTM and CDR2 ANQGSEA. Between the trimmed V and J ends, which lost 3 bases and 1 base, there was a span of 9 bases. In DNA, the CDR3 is TGCAGCGTTGATCTGGCCAGCCAAGAGACCCAGTACTTC. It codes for CSVDLASQETQYF.

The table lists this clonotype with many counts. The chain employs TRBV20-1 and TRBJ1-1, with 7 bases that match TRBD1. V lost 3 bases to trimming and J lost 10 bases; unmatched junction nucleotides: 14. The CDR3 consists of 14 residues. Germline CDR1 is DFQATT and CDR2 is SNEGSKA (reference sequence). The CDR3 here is CSASEQGTFFGAFF. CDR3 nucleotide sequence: TGCAGTGCTAGCGAACAGGGGACTTTTTTCGGAGCTTTCTTT.

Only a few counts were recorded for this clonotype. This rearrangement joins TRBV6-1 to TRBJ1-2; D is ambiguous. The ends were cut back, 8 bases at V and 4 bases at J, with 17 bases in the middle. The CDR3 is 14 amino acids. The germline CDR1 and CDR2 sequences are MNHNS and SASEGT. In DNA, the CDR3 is TGTGCCAGCTCGCTGGCAAACCCCTCCTATGGCTACACCTTC. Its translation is CASSLANPSYGYTF.

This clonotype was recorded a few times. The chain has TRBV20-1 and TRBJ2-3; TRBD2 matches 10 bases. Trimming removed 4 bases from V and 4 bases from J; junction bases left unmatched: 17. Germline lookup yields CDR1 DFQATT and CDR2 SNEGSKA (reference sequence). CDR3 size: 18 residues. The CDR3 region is CSATPSSKRGGGADTQYF. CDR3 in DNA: TGCAGTGCTACCCCCTCCTCAAAGCGGGGGGGCGGCGCAGATACGCAGTATTTT.

CDR3 coding DNA: TGTGCCAGCAGCCCGATCACGGGGTACGACGAGCAGTACTTC. It yields the protein CASSPITGYDEQYF. This rearrangement joins TRBV11-2 to TRBJ2-7; a possible D gene is TRBD2 (5 bases). Trimming took 5 bases from V and 5 from J, leaving 16 bases between them. CDR3 size: 14 residues. Germline V gene lookup returns CDR1 SGHAT and CDR2 FQNNGV.

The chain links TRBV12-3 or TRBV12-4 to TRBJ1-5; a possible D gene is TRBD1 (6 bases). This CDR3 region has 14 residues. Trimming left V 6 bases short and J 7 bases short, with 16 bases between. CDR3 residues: CASRMGTGSQPQHF. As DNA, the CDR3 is TGTGCCAGCAGAATGGGAACAGGGAGCCAGCCCCAGCATTTT.

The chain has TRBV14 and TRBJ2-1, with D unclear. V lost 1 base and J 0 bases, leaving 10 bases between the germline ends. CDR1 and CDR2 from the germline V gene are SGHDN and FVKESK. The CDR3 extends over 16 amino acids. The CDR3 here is CASSQVRLSSYNEQFF. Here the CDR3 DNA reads TGTGCCAGCAGCCAAGTACGCCTCAGCTCCTACAATGAGCAGTTCTTC.

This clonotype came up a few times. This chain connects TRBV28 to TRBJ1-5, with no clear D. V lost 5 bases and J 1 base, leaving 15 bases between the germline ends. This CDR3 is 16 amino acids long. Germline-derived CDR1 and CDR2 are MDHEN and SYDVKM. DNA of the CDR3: TGTGCCAGCAGTCCTTTAGATCTCCGGAGCAATCAGCCCCAGCATTTT. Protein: CASSPLDLRSNQPQHF.

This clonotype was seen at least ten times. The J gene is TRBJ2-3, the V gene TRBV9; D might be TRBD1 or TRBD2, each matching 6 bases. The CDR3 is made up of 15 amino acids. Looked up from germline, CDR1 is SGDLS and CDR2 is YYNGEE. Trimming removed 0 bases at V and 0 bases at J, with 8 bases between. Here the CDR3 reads CASSVGGGSTDTQYF. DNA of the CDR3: TGTGCCAGCAGCGTAGGAGGGGGGAGCACAGATACGCAGTATTTT.

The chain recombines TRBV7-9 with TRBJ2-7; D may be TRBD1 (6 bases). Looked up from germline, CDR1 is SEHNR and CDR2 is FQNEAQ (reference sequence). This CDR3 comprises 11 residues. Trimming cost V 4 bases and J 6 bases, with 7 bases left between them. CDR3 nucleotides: TGTGCCAGCAGCTCAGGGGTCGAGCAGTACTTC. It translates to CASSSGVEQYF.

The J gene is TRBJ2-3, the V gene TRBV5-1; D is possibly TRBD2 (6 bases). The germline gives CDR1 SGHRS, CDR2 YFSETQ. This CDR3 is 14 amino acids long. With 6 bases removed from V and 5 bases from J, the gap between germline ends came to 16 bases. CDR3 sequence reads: CASTTGGGRDTQYF. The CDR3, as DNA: TGCGCCAGCACCACCGGGGGAGGAAGAGATACGCAGTATTTT.

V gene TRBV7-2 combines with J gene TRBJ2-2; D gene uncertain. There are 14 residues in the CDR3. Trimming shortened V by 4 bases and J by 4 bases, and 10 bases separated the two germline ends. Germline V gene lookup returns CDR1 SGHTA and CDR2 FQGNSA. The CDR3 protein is CASSSGRPTGELFF. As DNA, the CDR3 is TGTGCCAGCAGCTCTGGCAGACCCACCGGGGAGCTGTTTTTT.